This entry describes one T cell receptor (beta chain). Its antigen is unknown. CDR1 is KGHSH, CDR2 LQKENI, per germline. The CDR3 runs to 16 residues. V lost 6 bases to trimming and J lost 6 bases, with 24 bases between them. This entry belongs to a study of shared clonotypes between healthy human individuals. Study-wide context: Donors, aged 18 to 49, were a couple of women and a few men.

There were only Caucasian adults among the donors, and all lived in Nashville, Tennessee. Study results and limitations: Sorted-subset sequencing, rarefaction showed, was incomplete despite large depth. Only blood underwent sampling, and tissue repertoires likely differ.

Assay: immunoSEQ multiplex PCR; the TCRdb copy retains only in-frame clones and omits some. The sample lists hundreds of thousands of clones, approximately 95% seen once, with 0.06% in the top ten. The chain recombines TRBV18 with TRBJ2-7; D is perhaps TRBD2 (7 bases). What was sequenced was naive CD4+ T cells sorted from blood. Noted subset: CD45RA+ positively selected. The clonotype was recovered from a woman in her twenties or thirties in good health. As DNA, the CDR3 is TGTGCCAGCTCGGGGGCTAGCGGAGCCAATCGCGTCGAGCAGTACTTC. Residues: CASSGASGANRVEQYF.